These 14 T cell receptor beta chains were all obtained from the same sample, sequenced in a study of T cell responses to AZD1222 COVID-19 vaccine. Generated by immunoSEQ multiplex PCR, the TCRdb table keeps only in-frame clones and is missing some. This table holds 200,000 or so clones, around 94% found once. The material was peripheral blood, obtained on day 0 of AZD1222 vaccination. These receptors originate from an adult in good health.

This chain links TRBV19 with TRBJ1-6; the D gene is possibly TRBD1 (5 bases). Per the germline V gene, CDR1 is LNHDA and CDR2 is SQIVND (reference sequence). Trimming removed 3 bases at V and 8 bases at J, with 11 bases between. The CDR3 loop spans 14 amino acids. The CDR3 DNA sequence: TGTGCCAGTAGTATTCAACAAGGGGATTCACCCCTCCACTTT. As protein: CASSIQQGDSPLHF. The variable domain in full, completed from reference TRBV19 and TRBJ1-6, reads DGGITQSPKYLFRKEGQNVTLSCEQNLNHDAMYWYRQDPGQGLRLIYYSQIVNDFQKGDIAEGYSVSREKKESFPLTVTSAQKNPTAFYLCASSIQQGDSPLHFGNGTRLTVT.

CDR3 DNA sequence: TGTGCCAGCAGCCCTATCTCTGGAAACACCATATATTTT. This encodes CASSPISGNTIYF. This chain uses TRBV3-1 (or the pseudogene TRBV3-2) with TRBJ1-3, with D unresolved. Germline CDR1 LGHDT, CDR2 YNNKEL (reference sequence). V was trimmed by 4 bases and J by 0 bases, leaving 4 bases between them. This CDR3 contains 13 residues.

The chain links TRBV19 to TRBJ2-2, with a tentative D call TRBD2 (6 bases). This CDR3 has 14 residues. V gave up 7 bases and J gave up 3 bases, with 12 bases separating them. Germline V gene sequence: CDR1 LNHDA, CDR2 SQIVND (reference sequence). The CDR3 reads CASTSGLHTGELFF. DNA for the CDR3: TGTGCCAGTACCTCGGGACTGCACACCGGGGAGCTGTTTTTT.

The chain links TRBV19 to TRBJ2-1; D is ambiguous. The CDR3 runs to 13 residues. V was clipped by 4 bases and J by 2 bases, with 6 bases between them. Germline V gives CDR1 LNHDA, CDR2 SQIVND (reference sequence). DNA for the CDR3: TGTGCCAGTAGTACTCAAACCTACAATGAGCAGTTCTTC. Translated: CASSTQTYNEQFF.

The chain joins TRBV2 to TRBJ2-3, with 8 bases lining up with TRBD2. V was clipped by 8 bases and J by 2 bases; unmatched bases: 6. Per the germline V gene, CDR1 is SNHLY and CDR2 is FYNNEI. This CDR3 contains 14 residues. CDR3: CASQWTSSTDTQYF. In nucleotides, the CDR3 is TGTGCCAGCCAATGGACTAGCTCCACAGATACGCAGTATTTT.

The chain recombines TRBV6-5 with TRBJ2-1; D gene ambiguous. The CDR3 loop spans 14 amino acids. Germline CDR1 reads MNHEY; CDR2 reads SVGAGI. V shed 2 bases and J shed 5 bases, with 10 bases lying between them. CDR3 in DNA: TGTGCCAGCAGTTACATTAGAGCCCACAATGAGCAGTTCTTC. Translated: CASSYIRAHNEQFF.

This clone was detected once. The V and J genes are TRBV24-1 and TRBJ1-5, with D possibly being TRBD1 (6 bases). V dropped 4 bases and J dropped 7 bases, with 13 bases sitting between them. Germline values: CDR1 KGHDR, CDR2 SFDVKD. This CDR3 has 14 residues. Here the CDR3 DNA reads TGTGCCACCAGTGAAATACAGGGATTACAGCCCCAGCATTTT. Residues: CATSEIQGLQPQHF.

The rearrangement joins TRBV6-5 to TRBJ2-3; D possibly corresponds to TRBD1 (6 bases). The germline V gene has CDR1 MNHEY and CDR2 SVGAGI. This CDR3 contains 14 residues. Trimming took 4 bases from V and 6 from J, leaving 14 bases between them. The CDR3 here is CASSSSQGWDTQYF. The DNA of the CDR3 is TGTGCCAGCAGTTCCTCACAGGGTTGGGATACGCAGTATTTT.

V gene TRBV6-5 combines with J gene TRBJ1-3; no reliable D call. Looked up from germline, CDR1 is MNHEY and CDR2 is SVGAGI. Deletions cut 6 bases from V and 1 base from J, with 10 bases between. The CDR3 is 14 residues long. This chain's CDR3 is CASRRAGSGNTIYF. In DNA, the CDR3 is TGTGCCAGCAGGAGGGCAGGTTCTGGAAACACCATATATTTT.

The V call is TRBV6-1, the J call TRBJ2-1; 10 nucleotides agree with TRBD2. The CDR3 sequence is 14 residues long. Trimming cost V 3 bases and J 8 bases; bases outside gene matches: 4. Germline loops: CDR1 MNHNS, CDR2 SASEGT. CDR3 nucleotides: TGTGCCAGCAGTGATTTGACTAGCGGGTATGAGCAGTTCTTC. Protein sequence: CASSDLTSGYEQFF.

The chain couples TRBV27 to TRBJ1-5, with 7 nucleotides matching TRBD1. V was pared by 6 bases and J by 5 bases, with 7 bases of the junction left unmatched. The V gene's germline CDR1 is MNHEY and CDR2 SMNVEV (reference sequence). The CDR3 has 14 residues. The CDR3 loop reads CASSVGQVYQPQHF. Here the CDR3 DNA reads TGTGCCAGCAGCGTCGGACAGGTTTATCAGCCCCAGCATTTT.

CDR3 loop: CASSTVELGNEQFF. The CDR3 region has the DNA TGTGCCAGTAGTACCGTGGAGCTCGGCAATGAGCAGTTCTTC. This rearrangement joins TRBV19 to TRBJ2-1; no clear D gene. CDR1 is LNHDA, CDR2 SQIVND, per germline (reference sequence). The V and J ends lost 4 bases and 6 bases respectively, with 13 bases between them. This CDR3 is 14 amino acids long.

This rearrangement joins TRBV7-2 to TRBJ1-5; the D gene is possibly TRBD1 (6 bases). Trimming pared 5 bases from V and 4 bases from J, leaving 21 bases between. This CDR3 is 17 amino acids long. Germline loops: CDR1 SGHTA, CDR2 FQGNSA. This CDR3 is CASSPTGAGFANQPQHF. In DNA form, the CDR3 reads TGTGCCAGCAGCCCCACGGGGGCAGGATTTGCTAATCAGCCCCAGCATTTT.

This chain connects TRBV10-3 to TRBJ2-3; 9 nucleotides align to TRBD1. V was clipped by 10 bases and J by 3 bases; unmatched bases: 8. This CDR3 is 14 amino acids long. The germline CDR1 and CDR2 sequences are ENHRY and SYGVKD. The CDR3 bases are TGTGCCACCCTGGGACAGGGTGTTACAGATACGCAGTATTTT. Translating gives CATLGQGVTDTQYF.